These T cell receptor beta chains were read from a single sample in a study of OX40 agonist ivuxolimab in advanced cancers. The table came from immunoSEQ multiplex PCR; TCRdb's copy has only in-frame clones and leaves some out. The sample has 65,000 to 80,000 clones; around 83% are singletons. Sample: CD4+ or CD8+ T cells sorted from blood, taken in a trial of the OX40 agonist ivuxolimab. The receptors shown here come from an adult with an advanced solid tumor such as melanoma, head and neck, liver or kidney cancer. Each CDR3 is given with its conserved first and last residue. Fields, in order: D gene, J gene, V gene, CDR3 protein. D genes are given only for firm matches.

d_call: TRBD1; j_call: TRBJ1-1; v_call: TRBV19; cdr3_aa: CASSMMGQGNTEAFF
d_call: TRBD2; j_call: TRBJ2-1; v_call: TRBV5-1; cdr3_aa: CASSPQAGGPEQFF
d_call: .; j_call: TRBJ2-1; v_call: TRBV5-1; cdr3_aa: CASSLPHGSYNEQFF
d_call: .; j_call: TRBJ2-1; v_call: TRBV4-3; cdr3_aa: CASSLYLGSGPGNYNEQFF
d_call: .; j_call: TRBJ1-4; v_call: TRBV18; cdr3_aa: CASSPPPTGSGEKLFF
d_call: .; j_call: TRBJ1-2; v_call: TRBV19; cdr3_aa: CASKVAWGGYTF
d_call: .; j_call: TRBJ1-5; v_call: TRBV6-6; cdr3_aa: CASSRTLGNQPQHF
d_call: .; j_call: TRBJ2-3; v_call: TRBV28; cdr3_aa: CATAGQGWDTQYF
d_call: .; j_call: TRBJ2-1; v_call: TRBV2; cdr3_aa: CASKTGTSVVGEQFF
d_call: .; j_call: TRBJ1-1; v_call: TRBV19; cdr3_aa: CASSSRGGTEAFF
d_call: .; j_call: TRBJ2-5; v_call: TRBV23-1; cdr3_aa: CASSRSKQETQYF
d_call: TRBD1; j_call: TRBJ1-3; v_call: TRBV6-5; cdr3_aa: CATAGTDQMDTIYF
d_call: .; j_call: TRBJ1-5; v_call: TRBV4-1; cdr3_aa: CASSHSGQPQHF
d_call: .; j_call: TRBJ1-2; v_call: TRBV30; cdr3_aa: CAWGRDAKDYGYTF
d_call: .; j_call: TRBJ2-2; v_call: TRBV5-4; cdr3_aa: CASSWSGNTGELFF
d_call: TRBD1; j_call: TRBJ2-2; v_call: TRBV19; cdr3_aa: CASTDTDRSNTGELFF
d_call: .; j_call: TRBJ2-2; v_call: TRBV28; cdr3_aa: CASSSSRVGTGELFF
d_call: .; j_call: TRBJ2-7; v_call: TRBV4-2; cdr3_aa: CASSQDLSEYYEQYF
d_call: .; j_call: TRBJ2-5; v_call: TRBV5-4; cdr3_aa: CASSQWGGETQYF
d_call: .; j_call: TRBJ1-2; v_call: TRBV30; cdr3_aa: CATSAPTGFYGYTF
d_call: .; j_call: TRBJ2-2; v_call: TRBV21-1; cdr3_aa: CASSKGSKENTGELFF
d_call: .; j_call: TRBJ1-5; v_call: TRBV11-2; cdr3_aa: CASSVRDRPPYSNQPQHF
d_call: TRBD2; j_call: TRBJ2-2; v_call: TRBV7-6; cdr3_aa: CASSPQSGGNAGELFF